Below are 26 T cell receptor beta chains sequenced from a single sample in a study of cytomegalovirus exposure and HLA in healthy donors. Clones were sequenced by immunoSEQ multiplex PCR, and TCRdb holds only the in-frame ones, with some missing. The sample records 150,000 to 200,000 clones, 86% being singletons. Sample: PBMCs. These receptors all come from a woman aged 18 to 35 in good health and CMV-seronegative.

The chain is built from TRBV28 and TRBJ1-6, with D possibly TRBD1 on 6 matching bases. V lost 4 bases to trimming and J lost 9 bases, with 13 bases between them. Germline assignment: CDR1 MDHEN and CDR2 SYDVKM. The CDR3 is 14 amino acids. The CDR3 region is CASSYGLGGSPLHF. The CDR3 coding sequence is TGTGCCAGCAGTTATGGACTAGGGGGTTCACCCCTCCACTTT.

The chain is built from TRBV25-1 and TRBJ1-4, with 7 bases identical to TRBD1. Germline CDR1 and CDR2: MGHDK and SYGVNS. V gave up 3 bases and J gave up 7 bases; unmatched junction bases: 5. CDR3 length: 14 residues. Written as DNA, the CDR3 is TGTGCCAGCAGTGAGGGGACAGTAGGTGAAAAACTGTTTTTT. It codes for CASSEGTVGEKLFF.

The genes are TRBV25-1 and TRBJ1-2, with D maybe TRBD1 (6 bases). CDR1 and CDR2 from the germline V gene are MGHDK and SYGVNS. Trimming cost V 5 bases and J 8 bases, with 18 bases left between them. This CDR3 spans 14 amino acids. CDR3 sequence reads: CASSKGGTGRGYTF. The CDR3 DNA sequence: TGTGCCAGCAGTAAAGGGGGTACGGGGCGCGGCTACACCTTC.

V and J are TRBV27 and TRBJ2-7, with TRBD2 matching over 7 bases. The V gene's germline CDR1 is MNHEY and CDR2 SMNVEV (reference sequence). The CDR3 covers 14 residues. Unmatched junction bases numbered 6, after V lost 3 bases and J lost 4 bases. The CDR3 sequence: CASSFGGSPYEQYF. CDR3 in DNA: TGTGCCAGCAGTTTCGGGGGGAGTCCATACGAGCAGTACTTC.

Of note for this clone: One junction end does not reproduce the germline sequence, and a read error may be involved. The chain combines TRBV7-9 with TRBJ1-1, with D uncertain. Germline lookup yields CDR1 SEHNR and CDR2 FQNEAQ (reference sequence). CDR3 length: 12 amino acids. This CDR3 reads CASSPTPRDPKF. The CDR3 region has the DNA TGTGCCAGCAGCCCAACTCCTCGGGATCCTAAATTT.

V is TRBV25-1 and J is TRBJ1-1, with TRBD1 matching over 9 bases. This CDR3 comprises 14 residues. V was clipped by 3 bases and J by 5 bases; unmatched bases: 4. Per germline, CDR1 MGHDK and CDR2 SYGVNS. CDR3 loop: CASSDGTGLTEAFF. DNA of the CDR3: TGTGCCAGCAGTGACGGGACAGGGCTTACTGAAGCTTTCTTT.

The V call is TRBV11-2, the J call TRBJ1-2; D might be TRBD1 (6 bases). The germline V and J ends were trimmed by 4 bases and 0 bases, with 12 bases remaining between them. The V gene's germline CDR1 is SGHAT and CDR2 FQNNGV. This CDR3 is 15 amino acids long. The CDR3 is CASSWGGSPNYGYTF. The CDR3 region has the DNA TGTGCCAGCAGCTGGGGGGGCTCTCCTAACTATGGCTACACCTTC. The complete variable domain, with remaining parts taken from reference TRBV11-2 and TRBJ1-2, reads EAGVAQSPRYKIIEKRQSVAFWCNPISGHATLYWYQQILGQGPKLLIQFQNNGVVDDSQLPKDRFSAERLKGVDSTLKIQPAKLEDSAVYLCASSWGGSPNYGYTFGSGTRLTVV.

J is TRBJ2-3 and V is TRBV9; no clear D gene. The V gene lost 4 bases and the J gene lost 4 bases, with 10 bases spanning the gap. Looked up from germline, CDR1 is SGDLS and CDR2 is YYNGEE. The CDR3 has 13 residues. The CDR3 nucleotides are TGTGCCAGCAGCCCCTCCACAGCAGATACGCAGTATTTT. Protein sequence: CASSPSTADTQYF.

The chain combines TRBV4-1 with TRBJ2-3, with D unclear. CDR3 length: 18 residues. Germline loops: CDR1 MGHRA, CDR2 YSYEKL. V was clipped by 5 bases and J by 0 bases, with 21 bases between them. The CDR3 loop is CASSSLVLARLSTDTQYF. DNA for the CDR3: TGCGCCAGCAGCTCCCTTGTCCTGGCACGCCTTAGCACAGATACGCAGTATTTT.

The chain has TRBV5-4 and TRBJ2-5; 7 bases are a match to TRBD2. V was pared by 0 bases and J by 3 bases, with 8 bases of the junction left unmatched. The CDR3 is made up of 16 amino acids. Germline lookup yields CDR1 SGHNT and CDR2 YYREEE (reference sequence). CDR3 in amino acids: CASSLVGRESKETQYF. CDR3 DNA sequence: TGTGCCAGCAGCTTGGTAGGGCGGGAGAGTAAAGAGACCCAGTACTTC.

The J gene is TRBJ1-2, the V gene TRBV6-5; D gene unclear. Deletions cut 5 bases from V and 4 bases from J, with 14 bases between. The CDR3 sequence is 14 residues long. CDR1 is MNHEY and CDR2 is SVGAGI in the germline V gene. The CDR3 protein is CASSTLEAGYGYTF. The CDR3 bases are TGTGCCAGCAGTACCCTGGAGGCGGGCTATGGCTACACCTTC.

The genes are TRBV4-1 and TRBJ2-7; D is perhaps TRBD2 (6 bases). This CDR3 has 16 residues. V dropped 0 bases and J dropped 0 bases, with 12 bases sitting between them. Per germline, CDR1 MGHRA and CDR2 YSYEKL. The CDR3 protein is CASSQEEGISSYEQYF. The CDR3 DNA sequence: TGCGCCAGCAGCCAAGAGGAGGGGATTAGCTCCTACGAGCAGTACTTC.

This rearrangement joins TRBV5-1 to TRBJ2-1, with TRBD1 matching over 7 bases. Germline CDR1 SGHRS, CDR2 YFSETQ. V lost 2 bases to trimming and J lost 2 bases; unmatched junction nucleotides: 4. The CDR3 covers 15 residues. This CDR3 reads CASSLQGNAYNEQFF. Written as DNA, the CDR3 is TGCGCCAGCAGCTTACAGGGGAATGCCTACAATGAGCAGTTCTTC.

The chain has TRBV28 and TRBJ2-5, with 7 nucleotides matching TRBD2. This CDR3 region has 16 residues. Per germline, CDR1 MDHEN and CDR2 SYDVKM. V was clipped by 6 bases and J by 7 bases; unmatched bases: 17. The CDR3 region has the DNA TGTGCCAGCAGAACCCAAAGCGGGACCTACGTGGGGACCCAGTACTTC. Translation gives CASRTQSGTYVGTQYF.

J is TRBJ2-2 and V is TRBV10-1; the match to TRBD1 covers 8 bases. J was trimmed by 2 bases and V by 7 bases; bases with no gene match: 12. CDR1 is WNHNN and CDR2 is SYGVQD in the germline V gene (reference sequence). The CDR3 contains 17 residues. The CDR3 DNA sequence: TGCGCCAGCACTGGGGGGCAGGGGGCGCGAAACACCGGGGAGCTGTTTTTT. Translation gives CASTGGQGARNTGELFF.

As for this clone: The CDR3 does not end in the conserved phenylalanine or tryptophan, so this is likely a read error. It is unclear where the CDR3 begins or ends on the DNA, so no DNA is shown, and the CDR3 is as TCRdb lists it. This sequence joins TRBV30 and TRBJ1-4; the D segment call TRBD1 is taken from the table without a DNA check. Germline values: CDR1 GTSNPN, CDR2 SVGIG (reference sequence). The CDR3 totals 12 residues, both ends included. The CDR3 is CAWNRDRGTPRY.

The chain links TRBV27 to TRBJ1-2; D is ambiguous. The CDR3 contains 14 residues. V dropped 2 bases and J dropped 0 bases, with 7 bases sitting between them. Per the germline V gene, CDR1 is MNHEY and CDR2 is SMNVEV (reference sequence). The CDR3 loop is CASSLSVANYGYTF. The CDR3 DNA reads TGTGCCAGCAGTTTAAGTGTAGCTAACTATGGCTACACCTTC.

V gene TRBV19 combines with J gene TRBJ2-7; perhaps TRBD2 as D (6 bases). Germline CDR1 is LNHDA and CDR2 is SQIVND (reference sequence). The CDR3 contains 12 residues. Trimming removed 7 bases from V and 7 bases from J, with 14 bases in between. CDR3: CASTNRRDEQYF. CDR3 nucleotide sequence: TGTGCCAGTACTAATAGGCGGGATGAGCAGTACTTC. Together with reference TRBV19 and TRBJ2-7, the CDR3 gives the full variable domain: DGGITQSPKYLFRKEGQNVTLSCEQNLNHDAMYWYRQDPGQGLRLIYYSQIVNDFQKGDIAEGYSVSREKKESFPLTVTSAQKNPTAFYLCASTNRRDEQYFGPGTRLTVT.

The chain couples TRBV2 to TRBJ2-1; 9 nucleotides align to TRBD1. From germline, CDR1 is SNHLY and CDR2 FYNNEI. The junction had 7 bases not matched to a gene; V was cut back by 3 bases and J by 10 bases. The length of the CDR3 is 14 residues. CDR3 residues: CASSEDRGRGEQFF. In DNA form, the CDR3 reads TGTGCCAGCAGTGAGGACAGGGGCCGTGGAGAGCAGTTCTTC.

The chain employs TRBV11-2 and TRBJ1-3; 12 nucleotides match TRBD1. Unmatched junction bases numbered 9, after V lost 7 bases and J lost 8 bases. The germline V gene encodes CDR1 SGHAT and CDR2 FQNNGV. CDR3 length: 15 amino acids. The CDR3 DNA reads TGTGCCAGCATGCTGGGGACAGGGGGCAAAGACACCATATATTTT. This codes for CASMLGTGGKDTIYF.

This chain connects TRBV5-1 to TRBJ2-2; 10 nucleotides line up with TRBD1. The CDR3 loop spans 17 amino acids. V gave up 2 bases and J gave up 4 bases; unmatched junction bases: 8. Germline V CDR1 and CDR2: SGHRS, YFSETQ. Here the CDR3 reads CASSFGRQGAPTGELFF. The CDR3 DNA sequence: TGCGCCAGCAGCTTTGGTCGACAGGGGGCGCCCACCGGGGAGCTGTTTTTT.

This chain links TRBV7-9 with TRBJ1-3; a weak D match, TRBD1 (5 bases). V shed 4 bases and J shed 5 bases, with 12 bases lying between them. The V gene's germline CDR1 is SEHNR and CDR2 FQNEAQ (reference sequence). CDR3 length equals 14 residues. The DNA for the CDR3 is TGTGCCAGCAGCTCCTCAAACAGGCGAAACACCATATATTTT. It is translated as CASSSSNRRNTIYF.

This chain joins TRBV6-6 and TRBJ1-1; TRBD1 aligns across 8 bases. J gave up 7 bases and V 0 bases, and 1 base lay outside the gene matches. The CDR3 consists of 13 residues. Germline V lookup: CDR1 MNHNY, CDR2 SVGAGI (reference sequence). The CDR3: CASSYSGTGEAFF. In DNA form, the CDR3 reads TGTGCCAGCAGTTACTCCGGGACAGGTGAAGCTTTCTTT.

The chain employs TRBV6-6 and TRBJ2-7; maybe TRBD1 (6 bases). The CDR3 loop spans 16 amino acids. Looked up from germline, CDR1 is MNHNY and CDR2 is SVGAGI (reference sequence). Trimming left V 2 bases short and J 6 bases short, with 20 bases between. The CDR3 DNA is TGTGCCAGCAGTTACCTCGGTGGGCAGGGGAACGGCGAGCAGTACTTC. It encodes CASSYLGGQGNGEQYF.

This rearrangement joins TRBV27 to TRBJ2-3; D may be TRBD1 (5 bases). This CDR3 is built from 14 residues. Trimming took off 3 bases at V and 2 bases at J, with 9 bases between the two ends. The germline gives CDR1 MNHEY, CDR2 SMNVEV (reference sequence). The CDR3 DNA reads TGTGCCAGCAGTTTGGGGCTTTACACAGATACGCAGTATTTT. Translated, it gives CASSLGLYTDTQYF.

The chain has TRBV4-2 and TRBJ1-5; D may be TRBD1 (5 bases). The V end was cut by 0 bases, the J end by 7 bases, with 7 bases between. Germline CDR1 reads LGHNA; CDR2 reads YNFKEQ. CDR3 length equals 13 residues. CDR3 in DNA: TGTGCCAGCAGCCAAGATCAGGGACAGCCCCAGCATTTT. Its protein is CASSQDQGQPQHF.